This record covers a single T cell receptor beta chain. The antigen remains unidentified. This sample was included in a study of long-term antiretroviral therapy in people with HIV. Findings of the study overall: Blood sampling spanned 2004 to 2017, possibly under older ART regimens.

CDR3 length: 14 residues. The V and J ends lost 5 bases and 4 bases respectively, with 14 bases between them. Germline values: CDR1 SQVTM, CDR2 ANQGSEA. Sampling of each donor yielded at least one pre-ART PBMC sample and at least two post-ART PBMC samples. The assay used was immunoSEQ (version v3.0), run at survey level. Sequencing of each sample targeted 40,000-50,000 T-cell genomes. Sequencing used immunoSEQ multiplex PCR; TCRdb keeps in-frame clones, though not all of them. The data show 23,000 or so clones, approximately 80% seen once. The chain has TRBV29-1 and TRBJ2-2, with D tentatively TRBD1 or TRBD2 (6 bases each). The source of this sequence is a woman aged 25-40 years with HIV. The material sequenced was unsorted PBMCs, taken 0.2 years after starting antiretroviral therapy. As DNA, the CDR3 is TGCAGCGTTCTAGGGGGACTCGTCACCGGGGAGCTGTTTTTT. Translation: CSVLGGLVTGELFF.